This entry lists 23 T cell receptor beta chains sequenced from one sample in a study of Ad26.COV2.S vaccination and SARS-CoV-2 variants. Some clones are missing from TCRdb's copy, which holds only in-frame ones; the method was immunoSEQ multiplex PCR. The data hold approximately 300,000 clones, with about 85% observed a single time. The treatment: over 15 received Ad26.COV2.S at low or high dose, single or two shots; five or six received placebo; per-sample allocation not given. Samples analyzed were those drawn on day 63 after the first vaccine or placebo injection. Sequencing was performed on peripheral blood, taken in a trial of Ad26.COV2.S vaccine versus placebo. These receptors came from a person aged 18-60 years who received the Ad26.COV2.S COVID-19 vaccine or a placebo.

The gene calls are TRBV5-1 and TRBJ2-7, with D tentatively TRBD2 (5 bases). Deletions cut 4 bases from V and 2 bases from J, with 16 bases between. From germline, CDR1 is SGHRS and CDR2 YFSETQ. The CDR3 spans 15 residues. The CDR3 bases are TGCGCCAGCAGCGAGGCCAGCGGCAGAACCTACGAGCAGTACTTC. Protein sequence: CASSEASGRTYEQYF. The full variable domain, its missing parts supplied by reference TRBV5-1 and TRBJ2-7, is KAGVTQTPRYLIKTRGQQVTLSCSPISGHRSVSWYQQTPGQGLQFLFEYFSETQRNKGNFPGRFSGRQFSNSRSEMNVSTLELGDSALYLCASSEASGRTYEQYFGPGTRLTVT.

The chain carries TRBV28 and TRBJ1-1; 7 nucleotides match TRBD1. J gave up 0 bases and V 3 bases, and 10 bases lay outside the gene matches. CDR1 and CDR2 from the germline V gene are MDHEN and SYDVKM. The CDR3 length is 17 residues. The CDR3 nucleotides are TGTGCCAGCAGTTTGCAAAGGGACAGCGGTATGAACACTGAAGCTTTCTTT. Protein: CASSLQRDSGMNTEAFF.

This sequence joins TRBV19 and TRBJ2-1; 11 nucleotides align to TRBD1. The CDR3 is 13 amino acids. V was pared by 7 bases and J by 9 bases, with 5 bases of the junction left unmatched. Germline CDR1 is LNHDA and CDR2 is SQIVND (reference sequence). CDR3 nucleotides: TGTGCCAGTACCTGGACAGGGGGCACTGAGCAGTTCTTC. It translates to CASTWTGGTEQFF.

Written as DNA, the CDR3 is TGTGCCAGCAGTTTATGGCCTCAGAGCTCCTATAATTCACCCCTCCACTTT. Its translation: CASSLWPQSSYNSPLHF. This rearrangement joins TRBV28 to TRBJ1-6; D uncertain. The CDR3 spans 17 residues. Trimming removed 0 bases at V and 0 bases at J, with 9 bases between. CDR1 is MDHEN, CDR2 SYDVKM, per germline.

This clone was counted only a few times. The CDR3 sequence is CATSNRQESPEAFF. In DNA, the CDR3 is TGTGCCACCAGCAACCGACAGGAATCACCTGAAGCTTTCTTT. This sequence joins TRBV15 and TRBJ1-1; D is possibly TRBD1 (6 bases). Trimming cost V 4 bases and J 6 bases, with 15 bases left between them. Germline V gene lookup returns CDR1 LNHNV and CDR2 YYDKDF (reference sequence). CDR3 length equals 14 residues.

Worth noting for this clone: Other DNA sequences within the sample encode an identical CDR3. The chain is built from TRBV10-3 and TRBJ1-4, with 8 bases fitting TRBD1. The CDR3 has 14 amino acids. CDR1 and CDR2 from the germline V gene are ENHRY and SYGVKD. Trimming took 6 bases from V and 4 from J; bases not matched to a gene: 4. CDR3 DNA sequence: TGTGCCATCAGCGGGACAGGTGTTAATGAAAAACTGTTTTTT. The encoded protein is CAISGTGVNEKLFF.

The V call is TRBV28, the J call TRBJ1-2, with D possibly being TRBD1 (6 bases). Between the trimmed V and J ends, which lost 4 bases and 5 bases, there was a span of 11 bases. This CDR3 has 13 amino acids. Germline CDR1 reads MDHEN; CDR2 reads SYDVKM. The CDR3 loop reads CASSSDQGYGYTF. The CDR3 nucleotides read TGTGCCAGCAGTTCCGATCAGGGGTATGGCTACACCTTC.

The chain is built from TRBV9 and TRBJ1-3; possible D gene TRBD1, 5 bases. CDR1 is SGDLS, CDR2 YYNGEE, per germline. V was clipped by 4 bases and J by 1 base, with 9 bases between them. The CDR3 consists of 14 residues. CDR3 amino acids: CASSLDSSGNTIYF. Here the CDR3 DNA reads TGTGCCAGCAGCTTAGACAGTTCTGGAAACACCATATATTTT.

V gene TRBV2 combines with J gene TRBJ1-2; TRBD1 matches at 7 bases. Germline-derived CDR1 and CDR2 are SNHLY and FYNNEI. V lost 2 bases, J lost 6 bases, and 6 bases stayed unmatched. The CDR3 runs 14 residues. As DNA, the CDR3 is TGTGCCAGCAGTGAAATGGGAGGGGGCGATGGCTACACCTTC. Residues: CASSEMGGGDGYTF.

V is TRBV5-5 and J is TRBJ2-7; no reliable D call. V lost 0 bases and J lost 4, with 14 bases in between. The CDR3 has 15 amino acids. The germline CDR1 and CDR2 sequences are SGHKS and YYEKEE (reference sequence). CDR3 protein: CASSLDTPLPYEQYF. For the CDR3, the DNA is TGTGCCAGCAGCTTGGATACGCCCCTCCCTTACGAGCAGTACTTC.

The chain couples TRBV6-6 to TRBJ1-1; D is ambiguous. Germline V gene data show CDR1 as MNHNY and CDR2 as SVGAGI (reference sequence). Trimming removed 6 bases at V and 5 bases at J, with 10 bases between. This CDR3 region has 12 residues. The CDR3 DNA sequence: TGTGCCAGCAGAAACGACGGAACTGAAGCTTTCTTT. Its translation is CASRNDGTEAFF.

The rearrangement uses TRBV12-5 and TRBJ1-1; 10 bases align to TRBD1. The CDR3 spans 19 residues. Trimming cost V 5 bases and J 3 bases; bases outside gene matches: 18. Germline-derived CDR1 and CDR2 are LGHNT and FRNRAP. The DNA for the CDR3 is TGTGCTAGTGGTGCACTTACGGGACAGGGGACGAAGACCCACACTGAAGCTTTCTTT. It encodes CASGALTGQGTKTHTEAFF.

The chain couples TRBV7-2 to TRBJ2-7; perhaps TRBD2 as D (5 bases). Per the germline V gene, CDR1 is SGHTA and CDR2 is FQGNSA. The length of the CDR3 is 15 residues. V lost 5 bases, J lost 6 bases, and 20 bases lay in between. The CDR3 sequence: CASSARGPSAGEQYF. The CDR3 nucleotides read TGTGCCAGCAGCGCTAGAGGGCCCTCGGCAGGCGAGCAGTACTTC.

This rearrangement joins TRBV5-1 to TRBJ1-6; D possibly corresponds to TRBD1 (5 bases). The CDR3 sequence is 16 residues long. Trimming removed 1 base from V and 6 bases from J, with 14 bases in between. The germline V gene encodes CDR1 SGHRS and CDR2 YFSETQ. The CDR3 nucleotides are TGCGCCAGCAGCTTGAGGGGTACCCTGGCTAATTCACCCCTCCACTTT. Residues: CASSLRGTLANSPLHF.

The CDR3, as DNA: TGCGCCAGCAGCTTGGACAGGGTCTACGAGCAGTACTTC. It encodes CASSLDRVYEQYF. This chain joins TRBV5-1 and TRBJ2-7, with a weak D call TRBD1 (6 bases). The length of the CDR3 is 13 residues. The germline CDR1 and CDR2 sequences are SGHRS and YFSETQ. The V end lost 0 bases, the J end lost 3 bases, and 7 bases lay between the germline ends.

The chain couples TRBV6-5 to TRBJ1-1; D call uncertain. With 7 bases removed from V and 0 bases from J, the gap between germline ends came to 9 bases. CDR1 is MNHEY, CDR2 SVGAGI, per germline. The CDR3 is made up of 13 amino acids. Written as DNA, the CDR3 is TGTGCCAGCACCCCAGGAGTGAACACTGAAGCTTTCTTT. It translates to CASTPGVNTEAFF.

The rearrangement links TRBV28 to TRBJ2-1; D ambiguous. This CDR3 has 13 amino acids. The germline V gene encodes CDR1 MDHEN and CDR2 SYDVKM. The ends were cut back, 4 bases at V and 4 bases at J, with 8 bases in the middle. The CDR3: CASSSQSYNEQFF. The CDR3, as DNA: TGTGCCAGCAGTTCTCAATCTTACAATGAGCAGTTCTTC.

V gene TRBV10-3 combines with J gene TRBJ2-3, with D possibly matching TRBD2 (5 bases). CDR1 and CDR2 from the germline V gene are ENHRY and SYGVKD. Trimming pared 4 bases from V and 6 bases from J, leaving 32 bases between. The CDR3 runs to 20 residues. The CDR3 spells CAISVIWESQAARYVDTQYF. The DNA of the CDR3 is TGTGCCATCAGTGTAATTTGGGAGTCCCAGGCGGCTCGGTATGTGGATACGCAGTATTTT.

This chain joins TRBV9 and TRBJ2-1; TRBD2 aligns across 8 bases. The CDR3 sequence is 16 residues long. V dropped 3 bases and J dropped 7; count of bases not matched to a gene: 12. Germline V gene lookup returns CDR1 SGDLS and CDR2 YYNGEE. CDR3 DNA sequence: TGTGCCAGCAGCGCGCCGGGCGGGGGGAGGAGGAATGAGCAGTTCTTC. Protein sequence: CASSAPGGGRRNEQFF.

The chain carries TRBV28 and TRBJ2-7; possibly TRBD2 for D (6 bases). Germline lookup yields CDR1 MDHEN and CDR2 SYDVKM. This CDR3 contains 13 residues. Trimming left V 5 bases short and J 3 bases short, with 11 bases between. The CDR3 is CASSMGGSYEQYF. CDR3 in DNA: TGTGCCAGCAGTATGGGGGGTAGCTACGAGCAGTACTTC.

V and J are TRBV7-3 and TRBJ1-2, with 7 positions matching TRBD1. V shed 5 bases, J shed 5 bases, and the junction held 5 bases outside the gene matches. CDR3 length: 13 residues. Germline V gives CDR1 SGHTA, CDR2 FQGTGA. CDR3 sequence (DNA): TGTGCCAGCAGCCCGGACAGGTTTTATGGCTACACCTTC. Translating gives CASSPDRFYGYTF.

The chain combines TRBV7-3 with TRBJ1-2; D not certain. Germline V CDR1 and CDR2: SGHTA, FQGTGA. The CDR3 is 15 residues long. Trimming cost V 0 bases and J 8 bases, with 16 bases left between them. The CDR3 DNA is TGTGCCAGCAGCTTAACTCGGGATCCGCTACAGGGCTACACCTTC. Translating gives CASSLTRDPLQGYTF.

This clone came up once. V usage is TRBV29-1 and J usage is TRBJ1-1; D not certain. Germline CDR1 is SQVTM and CDR2 is ANQGSEA. The CDR3 totals 8 residues. The ends were cut back, 7 bases at V and 7 bases at J, with 4 bases in the middle. The CDR3 here is CSAREAFF. Here the CDR3 DNA reads TGCAGCGCACGTGAAGCTTTCTTT.